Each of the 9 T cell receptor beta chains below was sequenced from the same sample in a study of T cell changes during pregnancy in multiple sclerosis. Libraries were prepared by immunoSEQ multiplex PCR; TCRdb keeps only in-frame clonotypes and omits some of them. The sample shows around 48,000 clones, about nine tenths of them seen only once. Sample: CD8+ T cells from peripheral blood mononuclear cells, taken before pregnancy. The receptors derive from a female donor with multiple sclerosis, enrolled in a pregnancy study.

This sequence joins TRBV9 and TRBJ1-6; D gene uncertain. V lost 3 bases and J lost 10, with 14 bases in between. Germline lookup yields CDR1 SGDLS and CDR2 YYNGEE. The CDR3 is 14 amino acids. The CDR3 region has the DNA TGTGCCAGCAGCGCCTCTCGGGATTCCTCACCCCTCCACTTT. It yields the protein CASSASRDSSPLHF.

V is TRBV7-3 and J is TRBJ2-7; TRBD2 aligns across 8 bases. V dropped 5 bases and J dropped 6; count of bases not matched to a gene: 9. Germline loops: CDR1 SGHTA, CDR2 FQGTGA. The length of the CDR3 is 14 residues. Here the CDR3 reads CASSPSTSDPEQYF. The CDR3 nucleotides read TGTGCCAGCAGCCCCTCGACTAGCGACCCCGAGCAGTACTTC.

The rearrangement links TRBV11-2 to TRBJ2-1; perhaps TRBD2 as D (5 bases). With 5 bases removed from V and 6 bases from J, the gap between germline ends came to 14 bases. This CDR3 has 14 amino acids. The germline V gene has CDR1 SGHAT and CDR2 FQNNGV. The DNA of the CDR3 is TGTGCCAGCAGCCTACTCGGCACTAGCAATGAGCAGTTCTTC. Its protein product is CASSLLGTSNEQFF. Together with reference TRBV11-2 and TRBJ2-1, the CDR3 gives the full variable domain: EAGVAQSPRYKIIEKRQSVAFWCNPISGHATLYWYQQILGQGPKLLIQFQNNGVVDDSQLPKDRFSAERLKGVDSTLKIQPAKLEDSAVYLCASSLLGTSNEQFFGPGTRLTVL.

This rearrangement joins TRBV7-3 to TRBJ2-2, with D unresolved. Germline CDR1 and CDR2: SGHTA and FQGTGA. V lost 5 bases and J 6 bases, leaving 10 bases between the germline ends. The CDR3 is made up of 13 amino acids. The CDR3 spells CASSRSVSGELFF. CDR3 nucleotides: TGTGCCAGCAGCAGATCGGTTTCCGGGGAGCTGTTTTTT.

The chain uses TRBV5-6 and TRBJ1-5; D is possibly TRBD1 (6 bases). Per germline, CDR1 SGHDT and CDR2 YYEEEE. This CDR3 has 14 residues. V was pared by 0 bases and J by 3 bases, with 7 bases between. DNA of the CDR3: TGTGCCAGCAGCTTGGCAGGGGTCAATCAGCCCCAGCATTTT. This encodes CASSLAGVNQPQHF.

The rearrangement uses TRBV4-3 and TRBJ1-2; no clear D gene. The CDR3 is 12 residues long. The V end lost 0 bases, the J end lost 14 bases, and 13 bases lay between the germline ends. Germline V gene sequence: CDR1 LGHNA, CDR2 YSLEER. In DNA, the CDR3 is TGCGCCAGCAGCCAAGATGCTCGAGTGCGGACCTTC. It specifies CASSQDARVRTF.

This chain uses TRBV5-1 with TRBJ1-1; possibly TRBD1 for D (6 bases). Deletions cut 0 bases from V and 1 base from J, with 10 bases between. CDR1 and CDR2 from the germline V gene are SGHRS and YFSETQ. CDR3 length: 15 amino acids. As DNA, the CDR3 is TGCGCCAGCAGCTTGGCGGGGGGCCCGAACACTGAAGCTTTCTTT. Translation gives CASSLAGGPNTEAFF.

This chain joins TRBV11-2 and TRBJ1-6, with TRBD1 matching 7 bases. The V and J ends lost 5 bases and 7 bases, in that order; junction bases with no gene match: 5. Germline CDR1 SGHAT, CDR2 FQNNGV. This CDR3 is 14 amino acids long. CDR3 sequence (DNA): TGTGCCAGCAGCCCAGGGGGTTGGAATTCACCCCTCCACTTT. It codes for CASSPGGWNSPLHF.

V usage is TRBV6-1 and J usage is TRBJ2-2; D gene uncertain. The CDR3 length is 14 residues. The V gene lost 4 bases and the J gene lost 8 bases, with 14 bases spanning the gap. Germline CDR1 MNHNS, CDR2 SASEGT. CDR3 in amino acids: CASSGVSSPGELFF. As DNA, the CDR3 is TGTGCCAGCAGTGGAGTCTCGAGCCCGGGGGAGCTGTTTTTT.